This T cell receptor beta chain was recovered during a study of T cell repertoires in cytomegalovirus infection. Remarks on this clonotype: The antigen remains undetermined.

TCRdb reprocessed the reads via MiXCR and lists one record per CDR3 protein. In the table there are approximately 1,000,000 distinct CDR3 sequences, roughly 31% of which are singletons. V lost 6 bases and J lost 6, with 11 bases in between. This CDR3 is 12 amino acids long. Germline V gene sequence: CDR1 MGHDK, CDR2 SYGVNS. This TCR was recovered from a human donor in good health (CMV status not recorded). Some clones in this sample may be carry-over from other donors' samples. V gene TRBV25-1 combines with J gene TRBJ2-5; the D is unclear. The sequencing used cultured CD8+ T cells from PBMCs, collected from culture after CMV antigen stimulation. The DNA for the CDR3 is TGTGCCAGCAGACAGAGCAAGAAGACCCAGTACTTC. Its protein product is CASRQSKKTQYF. Combining the CDR3 with reference TRBV25-1 and TRBJ2-5 gives the whole variable domain EADIYQTPRYLVIGTGKKITLECSQTMGHDKMYWYQQDPGMELHLIHYSYGVNSTEKGDLSSESTVSRIRTEHFPLTLESARPSHTSQYLCASRQSKKTQYFGPGTRLLVL.